A single sample gave rise to the 18 T cell receptor beta chains below, sequenced in a study of blood T cells in healthy people across ages. A second PCR, run for about 6 to 12 cycles, used a sample-barcoded 5' primer plus a J-beta primer mix. TCRdb reprocessed the 5' RACE reads with MiXCR, giving one entry per CDR3 protein. Seen here are 1 million to 1.2 million distinct CDR3 sequences, approximately 38% observed once, and the top ten hold 10% to 15%. Sequencing used blood. Source of these receptors: a man aged 18-30 years in good health.

V gene TRBV18 combines with J gene TRBJ1-2, with 9 bases lining up with TRBD1. The CDR3 is 15 residues long. Germline CDR1 is KGHSH and CDR2 is LQKENI. V gave up 6 bases and J gave up 1 base; unmatched junction bases: 6. Here the CDR3 reads CASSQRTGVNYGYTF. Written as DNA, the CDR3 is TGTGCCAGCTCCCAGAGGACAGGGGTTAACTATGGCTACACCTTC.

J is TRBJ2-1 and V is TRBV20-1, with 11 bases that match TRBD2. The ends lost 0 bases at V and 3 bases at J; junction bases unmatched: 7. Germline V gives CDR1 DFQATT, CDR2 SNEGSKA (reference sequence). CDR3 length equals 17 residues. The CDR3 region has the DNA TGCAGTGCTAGAGATCCCCTAGCGGGGGGCCTCTACAATGAGCAGTTCTTC. Amino acid sequence: CSARDPLAGGLYNEQFF.

This clonotype was found a few times. In DNA form, the CDR3 reads TGCGCCAGCAGCGGCAGGAGGGACAGCCCTCACACGGATGAAAAACTGTTTTTT. Protein product: CASSGRRDSPHTDEKLFF. The chain links TRBV5-1 to TRBJ1-4; 7 bases match TRBD1. There are 18 residues in the CDR3. V lost 4 bases to trimming and J lost 6 bases; unmatched junction nucleotides: 18. Germline CDR1 SGHRS, CDR2 YFSETQ.

To note about this clonotype: The germline gene is not matched at one end of the junction; a read error may be the cause. This sequence joins TRBV4-1 and TRBJ2-1; D is uncertain. This CDR3 is 17 amino acids long. The germline gives CDR1 MGHRA, CDR2 YSYEKL. CDR3 coding DNA: TGCGCCAGCAGCCAAGATAACGGACCTGACTCCCACAATGAGCAGTTCTTC. Translating it yields CASSQDNGPDSHNEQFF.

This clonotype was counted a few times. V usage is TRBV25-1 and J usage is TRBJ2-1; D unclear. The CDR3 is 12 amino acids. Trimming cost V 1 base and J 5 bases, with 3 bases left between them. Germline CDR1 is MGHDK and CDR2 is SYGVNS. Here the CDR3 DNA reads TGTGCCAGCAGTGAATTGAACAATGAGCAGTTCTTC. This encodes CASSELNNEQFF.

The CDR3 loop reads CAISESPGAEDTQYF. The CDR3 nucleotides are TGTGCCATCAGTGAGTCACCAGGGGCAGAAGATACGCAGTATTTT. The chain employs TRBV10-3 and TRBJ2-3; D perhaps matches TRBD1 (6 bases). Germline V gives CDR1 ENHRY, CDR2 SYGVKD. This CDR3 has 15 amino acids. The ends were cut back, 0 bases at V and 5 bases at J, with 12 bases in the middle.

This clonotype has a handful of counts. The rearrangement uses TRBV2 and TRBJ2-3; D is perhaps TRBD1 (6 bases). Germline V gene lookup returns CDR1 SNHLY and CDR2 FYNNEI. Trimming removed 3 bases from V and 0 bases from J, with 13 bases in between. The CDR3 covers 16 residues. The DNA for the CDR3 is TGTGCCAGCAGTGACGGGACATATCCTAGCACAGATACGCAGTATTTT. Translation: CASSDGTYPSTDTQYF.

This clonotype was picked up a small number of times. The chain combines TRBV9 with TRBJ2-5, with D unclear. This CDR3 region has 13 residues. Germline values: CDR1 SGDLS, CDR2 YYNGEE. V was pared by 0 bases and J by 7 bases, with 10 bases between. CDR3 bases: TGTGCCAGCAGCGTAGAAGGTAGTGGGACCCAGTACTTC. Amino acid sequence: CASSVEGSGTQYF.

A few counts support this clonotype. The V gene is TRBV6-2 or TRBV6-3, the J gene TRBJ2-3; TRBD1 matches 10 bases. Looked up from germline, CDR1 is MNHEY and CDR2 is SVGEGT. The V segment lost 2 bases and the J segment 3 bases; nucleotides outside the gene matches: 2. This CDR3 contains 15 residues. The CDR3 DNA sequence: TGTGCCAGCAGTTACGGGACAGGGGCAACAGATACGCAGTATTTT. It yields the protein CASSYGTGATDTQYF.

The gene calls are TRBV20-1 and TRBJ1-6; D is perhaps TRBD1 (6 bases). Deletions cut 5 bases from V and 10 bases from J, with 24 bases between. Germline CDR1 reads DFQATT; CDR2 reads SNEGSKA (reference sequence). The CDR3 has 16 residues. This chain's CDR3 is CSALSPEGQRPSPLHF. The CDR3 bases are TGCAGTGCTTTATCACCCGAGGGACAAAGGCCCTCACCCCTCCACTTT.

About this clonotype itself: One base away lies a much larger clone, so this may be a sequencing read error. V is TRBV5-1 and J is TRBJ2-7; 7 positions agree with TRBD1. This CDR3 is built from 14 residues. Looked up from germline, CDR1 is SGHRS and CDR2 is YFSETQ. The CDR3 DNA reads as TGCGCCAGCAGCTTTACAGGGGTGTCCTACGAGCGGTACTTC. It is translated as CASSFTGVSYERYF.

This clonotype was picked up a small number of times. One end of the junction does not line up with germline, which may come from a read error. The CDR3 bases are TGTGCCGGCAGCCAAGATTATGCCGGGGCTGAGGGCTACACCTTC. Amino acid sequence: CAGSQDYAGAEGYTF. The gene calls are TRBV4-2 and TRBJ1-2; tentatively, D is TRBD1 (5 bases). The V gene's germline CDR1 is LGHNA and CDR2 YNFKEQ. The CDR3 spans 15 residues.

This chain links TRBV7-2 with TRBJ1-2; a possible D gene is TRBD1 (6 bases). The length of the CDR3 is 16 residues. The V gene's germline CDR1 is SGHTA and CDR2 FQGNSA. The germline V and J ends were trimmed by 5 bases and 6 bases, with 22 bases remaining between them. In nucleotides, the CDR3 is TGTGCCAGCAGCCCACCCACTCAGACAGGACGGGATGGCTACACCTTC. This gives the protein CASSPPTQTGRDGYTF.

In this sample, this clonotype turned up a few times. The CDR3 nucleotides are TGTGCCAGCAGTACGTTAGGTGAGCAGTACTTC. As protein: CASSTLGEQYF. This rearrangement joins TRBV6-5 to TRBJ2-5, with unresolved D. Germline CDR1 MNHEY, CDR2 SVGAGI. Trimming removed 5 bases at V and 11 bases at J, with 12 bases between. This CDR3 has 11 amino acids.

This clonotype was seen ten or more times. The genes are TRBV7-2 and TRBJ2-1; D is unclear. CDR3 length: 12 amino acids. V was pared by 3 bases and J by 4 bases, with 4 bases between. Germline lookup yields CDR1 SGHTA and CDR2 FQGNSA. The CDR3 DNA reads as TGTGCCAGCAGCTTGCTGTACAATGAGCAGTTCTTC. Translated, it gives CASSLLYNEQFF.

V and J are TRBV7-9 and TRBJ2-3; D remains ambiguous. Germline V gene lookup returns CDR1 SEHNR and CDR2 FQNEAQ (reference sequence). Trimming shortened V by 5 bases and J by 5 bases, and 11 bases separated the two germline ends. The CDR3 sequence is 13 residues long. CDR3 sequence: CASSTSWEDTQYF. The CDR3 DNA is TGTGCCAGCAGCACCTCGTGGGAAGATACGCAGTATTTT.

The chain uses TRBV10-3 and TRBJ1-2, with D maybe TRBD1 (5 bases). The V gene's germline CDR1 is ENHRY and CDR2 SYGVKD. The length of the CDR3 is 14 residues. The CDR3 coding sequence is TGTGTCACAACCGGGACGGATTTTAACTATGGCTACACCTTC. Amino acids: CVTTGTDFNYGYTF.

This clonotype was found a few times. This chain uses TRBV2 with TRBJ1-1; TRBD1 matches 10 bases. V lost 7 bases to trimming and J lost 0 bases; unmatched junction nucleotides: 8. Looked up from germline, CDR1 is SNHLY and CDR2 is FYNNEI. The length of the CDR3 is 16 residues. The CDR3 nucleotides are TGTGCCAGCACCCGAGAGGGACAGGGGCTGAACACTGAAGCTTTCTTT. Protein: CASTREGQGLNTEAFF. The variable domain in full, with the rest retrieved from reference TRBV2 and TRBJ1-1, is EPEVTQTPSHQVTQMGQEVILRCVPISNHLYFYWYRQILGQKVEFLVSFYNNEISEKSEIFDDQFSVERPDGSNFTLKIRSTKLEDSAMYFCASTREGQGLNTEAFFGQGTRLTVV.